This section outlines one T cell receptor beta chain sequence together with its context. The target antigen is unknown. The CDR3 is 18 residues long. These data come from a study of cytomegalovirus exposure and HLA in healthy donors. Findings and caveats of the study: The authors excluded some V segments, including TRBV6-2 and TRBV6-3, as indistinguishable. A later analysis, which compared TCR beta chains of equal frequency, found the HLA-associated ones more clonally expanded. Previous analysis showed most TCR beta V segments were productive about 87% or about 30% of the time. TCR beta V- and J-gene trimming was later associated with a missense DCLRE1C variant.

It was with 60 Vbeta and 13 Jbeta primers that the PCR ran. TCRdb's table, derived via immunoSEQ multiplex PCR, lists solely in-frame clones and lacks some. Among around 67,000 clones listed, approximately 60% were seen once. This receptor was obtained from a woman aged 45-60 years in good health and CMV-seronegative. This chain uses TRBV21-1 with TRBJ1-1; TRBD1 is the table's D call, not checked against the DNA. TRBV21-1 is a recognized pseudogene. The sequenced sample consisted of PBMCs. CDR3 sequence: CASSKGQGFPFMNTEAFF. The CDR3 region has the DNA TGTGCCAGCAGCAAAGGGCAGGGGTTCCCATTTATGAACACTGAAGCTTTCTTT.